Listed here are 13 T cell receptor beta chains from one sample, sequenced in a study of tumor-infiltrating lymphocytes in primary liver carcinoma. Germline DNA was also extracted, and blood RNA derived from unsorted whole blood. Researchers generated TCR beta cDNA from about 450 ng of total RNA, relying on a constant-region primer. Slightly modified ARM-PCR served as the procedure for the TCR beta libraries. These libraries came from three rounds of nested multiplex PCR. The opening two PCR rounds, 10 cycles each, paired TRBV1-TRBV30 forward primers with a C-beta reverse primer. TCRdb re-called the multiplex PCR reads with MiXCR, one entry per CDR3 protein. The data contain about 320,000 distinct CDR3 sequences, about 62% of them singletons. Material: peripheral blood. The receptors here all came from a man aged 35-49 years with primary liver carcinoma and hepatitis B virus infection.

For the CDR3, the DNA is TGTGCCAGCAGCGCCGGACAACCTGAAGCTTTCTTT. It translates to CASSAGQPEAFF. The chain uses TRBV11-2 and TRBJ1-1, with a weak D call TRBD1 (5 bases). The CDR3 length is 12 residues. The V gene lost 5 bases and the J gene lost 6 bases, with 10 bases spanning the gap. The germline V gene has CDR1 SGHAT and CDR2 FQNNGV.

Comments on this clonotype: Being one base from a much bigger clone, this may be a read error. The chain is built from TRBV4-1 and TRBJ2-6; D possibly corresponds to TRBD1 (6 bases). The CDR3 runs 17 residues. In germline, CDR1 is MGHRA, CDR2 YSYEKL. The CDR3 loop reads CASSQTTGSAGANVPTF. CDR3 bases: TGCGCCAGCAGCCAAACAACAGGGTCAGCTGGGGCCAACGTCCCGACTTTC.

With regard to this clonotype: A much larger clonotype is one base distant, so this may be a read error. The V and J genes are TRBV6-1 and TRBJ2-4, with TRBD2 matching over 7 bases. From germline, CDR1 is MNHNS and CDR2 SASEGT. CDR3 length: 19 amino acids. With V trimmed by 5 bases and J by 6 bases, 22 bases remained unmatched. Here the CDR3 DNA reads TGTGCCAGCAGTTCTCCTCGGACTATCGGGAGGCCGTCCAGAAACATTCAGTACTTC. It specifies CASSSPRTIGRPSRNIQYF.

On this clonotype itself: A read error may explain this, as a much larger clone is one base away. The chain combines TRBV6-6 with TRBJ2-5; D is unresolved. The length of the CDR3 is 12 residues. Germline V lookup: CDR1 MNHNY, CDR2 SVGAGI (reference sequence). This chain's CDR3 is CVSSPIGETQYF. CDR3 bases: TGTGTCAGCAGCCCAATAGGGGAGACCCAGTACTTC.

Points on this clonotype: The junction departs from germline at one end; a sequencing error may be responsible. The chain combines TRBV6-5 with TRBJ1-6; D might be TRBD1 (5 bases). The length of the CDR3 is 15 residues. The germline gives CDR1 MNHEY, CDR2 SVGAGI. The CDR3 reads CASSYFWQGDSPIHF. The CDR3 DNA sequence: TGTGCCAGCAGTTATTTCTGGCAGGGAGACTCACCCATCCACTTT.

This clonotype was recorded many times. This sequence joins TRBV4-1 and TRBJ1-2; D not certain. Trimming cost V 3 bases and J 5 bases, with 10 bases left between them. The CDR3 totals 13 residues. CDR1 and CDR2 (germline): MGHRA, YSYEKL. The CDR3 nucleotides are TGCGCCAGCAGCCAGACGAGGGATTATGGCTACACCTTC. Translation gives CASSQTRDYGYTF.

V is TRBV29-1 and J is TRBJ2-1, with D possibly TRBD1 on 6 matching bases. Trimming removed 4 bases at V and 8 bases at J, with 18 bases between. CDR1 and CDR2 from the germline V gene are SQVTM and ANQGSEA. The CDR3 is 14 amino acids. CDR3 region: CSVVCWDTIDEQFF. The CDR3 DNA sequence: TGCAGCGTTGTATGTTGGGACACCATCGATGAGCAGTTCTTC.

Remarks on this clonotype: A read error may explain this, as a much larger clone is one base away. The CDR3 bases are TGTCCCAGCATTCTGACTGGGGACACTGAAGCTTTCTTT. This translates into CPSILTGDTEAFF. The V call is TRBV6-1, the J call TRBJ1-1; the D is unclear. This CDR3 is built from 13 residues. Germline CDR1 MNHNS, CDR2 SASEGT.

This clonotype appeared a few times. V is TRBV10-3 and J is TRBJ1-5; 8 bases are shared with TRBD1. Germline V gives CDR1 ENHRY, CDR2 SYGVKD. The V and J ends lost 6 bases and 2 bases, in that order; junction bases with no gene match: 6. The CDR3 is 15 residues long. In DNA form, the CDR3 reads TGTGCCATCAGCGGGACAGGTGGTGGCAATCAGCCCCAGCATTTT. It specifies CAISGTGGGNQPQHF.

About this clonotype itself: A much larger clonotype is one base distant, so this may be a read error. This rearrangement joins TRBV12-3 or TRBV12-4 to TRBJ2-3; 7 nucleotides line up with TRBD2. V dropped 2 bases and J dropped 7; count of bases not matched to a gene: 6. The CDR3 loop spans 14 amino acids. Here the CDR3 DNA reads TGTGCCAGCAGTTTAATCGCGGGAGCACATACGCAGTATTTT. Protein sequence: CASSLIAGAHTQYF.

The J gene is TRBJ2-1, the V gene TRBV28; 8 bases match TRBD2. The ends lost 6 bases at V and 6 bases at J; junction bases unmatched: 7. Germline V gene lookup returns CDR1 MDHEN and CDR2 SYDVKM. The CDR3 totals 14 residues. The CDR3: CASSPGGATNEQFF. The CDR3, as DNA: TGTGCCAGCAGCCCGGGGGGGGCTACCAATGAGCAGTTCTTC. Variable domain in full (rest from reference TRBV28 and TRBJ2-1): DVKVTQSSRYLVKRTGEKVFLECVQDMDHENMFWYRQDPGLGLRLIYFSYDVKMKEKGDIPEGYSVSREKKERFSLILESASTNQTSMYLCASSPGGATNEQFFGPGTRLTVL.

Points on this clonotype: Compared with germline, one end of the junction differs, possibly owing to a read error. This chain joins TRBV7-8 and TRBJ2-3; D gene unclear. This CDR3 has 13 residues. The germline V gene has CDR1 SGHVS and CDR2 FQNEAQ. Here the CDR3 DNA reads TGTGTCAGCAGCACCTCTAGGAAAGATACGCAGTATTTT. Translation: CVSSTSRKDTQYF.

In this sample, this clonotype turned up a few times. Being one base from a much bigger clone, this may be a read error. The V gene is TRBV29-1, the J gene TRBJ2-1; D is uncertain. The CDR3 sequence is 14 residues long. Germline V gene data show CDR1 as SQVTM and CDR2 as ANQGSEA. Trimming took off 3 bases at V and 6 bases at J, with 15 bases between the two ends. The CDR3 region has the DNA TGCAGCGTTGATAGGGATCGAAGCGCCAATGAGCAGTTCTTC. It translates to CSVDRDRSANEQFF.